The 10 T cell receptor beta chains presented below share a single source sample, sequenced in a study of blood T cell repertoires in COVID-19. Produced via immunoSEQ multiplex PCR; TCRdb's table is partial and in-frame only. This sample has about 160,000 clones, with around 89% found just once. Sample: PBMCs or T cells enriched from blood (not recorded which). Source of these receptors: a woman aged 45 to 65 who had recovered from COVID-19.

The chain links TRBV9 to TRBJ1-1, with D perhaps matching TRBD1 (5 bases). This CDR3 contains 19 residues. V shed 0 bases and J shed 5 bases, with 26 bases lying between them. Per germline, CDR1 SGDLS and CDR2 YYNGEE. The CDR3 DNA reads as TGTGCCAGCAGCGTAGAGAAGGACGCGGGGACCCGGGGCGATACTGAAGCTTTCTTT. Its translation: CASSVEKDAGTRGDTEAFF. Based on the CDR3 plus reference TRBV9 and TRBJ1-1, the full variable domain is DSGVTQTPKHLITATGQRVTLRCSPRSGDLSVYWYQQSLDQGLQFLIQYYNGEERAKGNILERFSAQQFPDLHSELNLSSLELGDSALYFCASSVEKDAGTRGDTEAFFGQGTRLTVV.

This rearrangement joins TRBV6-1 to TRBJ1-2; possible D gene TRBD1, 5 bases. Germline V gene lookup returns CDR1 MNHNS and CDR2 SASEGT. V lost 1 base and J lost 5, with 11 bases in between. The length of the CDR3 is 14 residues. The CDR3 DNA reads TGTGCCAGCAGTGAAGTGTGGGGGGATTATGGCTACACCTTC. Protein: CASSEVWGDYGYTF.

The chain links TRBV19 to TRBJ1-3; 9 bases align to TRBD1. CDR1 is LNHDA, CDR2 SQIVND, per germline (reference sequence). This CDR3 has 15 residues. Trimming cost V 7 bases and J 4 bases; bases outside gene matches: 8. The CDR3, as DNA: TGTGCCAGTATTTCGGGACAGGGAGCCGGAAACACCATATATTTT. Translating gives CASISGQGAGNTIYF.

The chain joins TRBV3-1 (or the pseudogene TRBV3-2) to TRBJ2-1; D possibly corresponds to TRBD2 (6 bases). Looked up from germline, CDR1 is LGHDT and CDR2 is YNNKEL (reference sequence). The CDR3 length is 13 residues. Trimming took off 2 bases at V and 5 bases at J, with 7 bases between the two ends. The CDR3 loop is CASSQTSNNEQFF. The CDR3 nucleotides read TGTGCCAGCAGCCAAACTAGCAACAATGAGCAGTTCTTC.

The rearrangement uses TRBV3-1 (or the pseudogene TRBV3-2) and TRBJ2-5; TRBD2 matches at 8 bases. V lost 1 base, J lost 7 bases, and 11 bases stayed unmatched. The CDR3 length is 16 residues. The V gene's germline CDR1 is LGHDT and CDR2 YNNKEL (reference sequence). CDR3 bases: TGTGCCAGCAGCCAAGGGAGGACTAGCTACCCAGGGACCCAGTACTTC. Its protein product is CASSQGRTSYPGTQYF.

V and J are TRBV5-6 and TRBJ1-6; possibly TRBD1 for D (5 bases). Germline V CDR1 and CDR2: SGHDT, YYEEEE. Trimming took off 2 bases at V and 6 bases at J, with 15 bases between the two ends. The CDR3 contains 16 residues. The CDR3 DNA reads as TGTGCCAGCAGCTTAATCCCCGGGGGAGGTAATTCACCCCTCCACTTT. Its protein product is CASSLIPGGGNSPLHF.

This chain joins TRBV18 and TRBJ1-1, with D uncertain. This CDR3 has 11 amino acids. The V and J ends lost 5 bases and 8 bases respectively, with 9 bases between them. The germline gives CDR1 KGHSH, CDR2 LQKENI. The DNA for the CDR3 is TGTGCCAGCTCATCTTTGGCCGAAGCTTTCTTT. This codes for CASSSLAEAFF. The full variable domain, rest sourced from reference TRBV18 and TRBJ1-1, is NAGVMQNPRHLVRRRGQEARLRCSPMKGHSHVYWYRQLPEEGLKFMVYLQKENIIDESGMPKERFSAEFPKEGPSILRIQQVVRGDSAAYFCASSSLAEAFFGQGTRLTVV.

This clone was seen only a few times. CDR3 sequence (DNA): TGTGCCATCAGCGGCGGGAACTCCTACGAGCAGTACTTC. It translates to CAISGGNSYEQYF. V gene TRBV10-3 combines with J gene TRBJ2-7; D may be TRBD2 (6 bases). The length of the CDR3 is 13 residues. CDR1 and CDR2 (germline): ENHRY, SYGVKD. V lost 6 bases and J lost 0, with 9 bases in between.

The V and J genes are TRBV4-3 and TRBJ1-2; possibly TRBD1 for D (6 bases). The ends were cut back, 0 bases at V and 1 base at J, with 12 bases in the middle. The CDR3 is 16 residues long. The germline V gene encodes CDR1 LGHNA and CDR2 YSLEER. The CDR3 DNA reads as TGCGCCAGCAGCCAAGATGTGGGCAGGGGTAACTATGGCTACACCTTC. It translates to CASSQDVGRGNYGYTF.

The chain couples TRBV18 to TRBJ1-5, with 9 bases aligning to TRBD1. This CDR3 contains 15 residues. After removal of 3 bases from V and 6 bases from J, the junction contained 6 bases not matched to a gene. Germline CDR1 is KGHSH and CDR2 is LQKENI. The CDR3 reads CASSPAQGASQPQHF. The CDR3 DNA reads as TGTGCCAGCTCACCGGCACAGGGGGCAAGTCAGCCCCAGCATTTT.